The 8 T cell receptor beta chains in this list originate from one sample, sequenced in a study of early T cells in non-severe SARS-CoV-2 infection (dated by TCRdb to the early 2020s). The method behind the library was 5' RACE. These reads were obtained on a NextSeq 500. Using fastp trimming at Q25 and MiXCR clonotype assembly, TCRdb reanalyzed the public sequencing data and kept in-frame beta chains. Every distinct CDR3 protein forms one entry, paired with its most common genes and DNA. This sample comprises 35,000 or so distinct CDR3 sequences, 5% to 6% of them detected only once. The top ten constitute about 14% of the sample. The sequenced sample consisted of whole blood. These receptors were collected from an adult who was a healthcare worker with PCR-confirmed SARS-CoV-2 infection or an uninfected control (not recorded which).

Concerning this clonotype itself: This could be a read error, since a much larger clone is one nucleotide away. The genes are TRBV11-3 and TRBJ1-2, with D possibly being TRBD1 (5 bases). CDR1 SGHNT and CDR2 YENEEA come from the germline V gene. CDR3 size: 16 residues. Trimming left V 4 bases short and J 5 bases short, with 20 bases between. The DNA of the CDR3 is TGTGCCAGCAGCTCCCACCCCCAGGGCTGGTTGTATGGCTACACCTTC. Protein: CASSSHPQGWLYGYTF.

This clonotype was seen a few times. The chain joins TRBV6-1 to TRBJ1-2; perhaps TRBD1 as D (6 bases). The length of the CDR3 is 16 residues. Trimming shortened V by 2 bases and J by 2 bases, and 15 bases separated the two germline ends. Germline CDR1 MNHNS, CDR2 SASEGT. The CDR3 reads CASSETSAGVNYGYTF. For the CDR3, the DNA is TGTGCCAGCAGTGAAACGAGTGCAGGGGTGAACTATGGCTACACCTTC.

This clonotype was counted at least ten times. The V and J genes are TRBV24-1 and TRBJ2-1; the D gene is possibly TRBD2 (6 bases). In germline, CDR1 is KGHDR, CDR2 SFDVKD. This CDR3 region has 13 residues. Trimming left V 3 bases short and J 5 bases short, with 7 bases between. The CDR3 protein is CATSDRLDNEQFF. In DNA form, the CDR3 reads TGTGCCACCAGTGATAGACTAGACAATGAGCAGTTCTTC.

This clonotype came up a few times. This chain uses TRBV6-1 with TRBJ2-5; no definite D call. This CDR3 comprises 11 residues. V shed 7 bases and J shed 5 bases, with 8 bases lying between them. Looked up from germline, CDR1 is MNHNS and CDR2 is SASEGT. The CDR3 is CASNQGETQYF. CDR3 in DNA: TGTGCCAGCAACCAAGGGGAGACCCAGTACTTC.

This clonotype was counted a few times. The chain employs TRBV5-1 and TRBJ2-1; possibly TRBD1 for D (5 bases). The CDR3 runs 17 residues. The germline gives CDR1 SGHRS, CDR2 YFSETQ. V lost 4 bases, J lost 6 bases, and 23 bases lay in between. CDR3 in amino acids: CASSAPGYGASSNEQFF. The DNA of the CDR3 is TGCGCCAGCAGCGCCCCAGGGTACGGCGCGTCTTCCAATGAGCAGTTCTTC.

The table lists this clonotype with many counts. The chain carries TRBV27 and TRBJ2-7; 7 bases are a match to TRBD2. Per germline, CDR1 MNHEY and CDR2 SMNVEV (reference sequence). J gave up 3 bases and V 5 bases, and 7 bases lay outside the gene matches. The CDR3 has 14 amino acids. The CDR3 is CASSPTTGGYEQYF. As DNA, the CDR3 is TGTGCCAGCAGTCCAACAACGGGAGGCTACGAGCAGTACTTC.

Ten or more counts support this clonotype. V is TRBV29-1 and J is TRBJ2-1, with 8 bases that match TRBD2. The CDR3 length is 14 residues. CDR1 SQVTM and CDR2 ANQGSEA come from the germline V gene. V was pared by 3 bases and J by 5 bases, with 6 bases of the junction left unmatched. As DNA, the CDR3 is TGCAGCGTTGATAGGCGGGGGGCGCACAATGAGCAGTTCTTC. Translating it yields CSVDRRGAHNEQFF.

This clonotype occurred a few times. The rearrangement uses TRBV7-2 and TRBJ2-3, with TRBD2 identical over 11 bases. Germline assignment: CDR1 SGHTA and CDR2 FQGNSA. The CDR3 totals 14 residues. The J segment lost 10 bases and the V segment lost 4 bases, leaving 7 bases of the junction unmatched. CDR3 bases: TGTGCCAGCAGCTACCAGCTAGCGGGGGGAGCGCAGTATTTT. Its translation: CASSYQLAGGAQYF.